Each of the 21 T cell receptor beta chains below was sequenced from the same sample in a study of T cell changes during pregnancy in multiple sclerosis (dated 2019 in TCRdb). The protocol used for the library was the immunoSEQ multiplex PCR assay. Entries here come from immuneACCESS through TCRdb and include only in-frame sequences with V and J called. Some clones fail to appear in such tables; in the studies checked, an unresolved V gene covers under half of the shortfall, and the cause of the remainder is unknown. The sample has just under 85,000 clones on record, roughly nine tenths of them singletons. Approximately 2.5% of the sample goes to the ten largest clones. Sequences were derived from peripheral blood, sampled in the first trimester of pregnancy. The receptors originated from a female donor with multiple sclerosis, enrolled in a pregnancy study.

The chain carries TRBV28 and TRBJ1-2, with D perhaps TRBD1 (5 bases). This CDR3 comprises 12 residues. V lost 8 bases, J lost 2 bases, and 9 bases lay in between. Germline V lookup: CDR1 MDHEN, CDR2 SYDVKM. The CDR3 reads CASSSGNYGYTF. The CDR3 nucleotides are TGTGCCAGCTCCTCAGGGAACTATGGCTACACCTTC.

In its sample, this clone was seen once. V gene TRBV11-2 combines with J gene TRBJ2-7; D is possibly TRBD2 (6 bases). The CDR3 loop spans 15 amino acids. Germline V gene sequence: CDR1 SGHAT, CDR2 FQNNGV. V shed 3 bases and J shed 4 bases, with 16 bases lying between them. CDR3 sequence (DNA): TGTGCCAGCAGCTTCAAGTCGGGACTTCCGTACGAGCAGTACTTC. Protein product: CASSFKSGLPYEQYF.

The V and J genes are TRBV29-1 and TRBJ2-1; D is ambiguous. This CDR3 has 13 amino acids. Trimming took off 4 bases at V and 3 bases at J, with 10 bases between the two ends. Germline V gene data show CDR1 as SQVTM and CDR2 as ANQGSEA. In DNA form, the CDR3 reads TGCAGCGTTGTGGCCAGATACTACAATGAGCAGTTCTTC. This codes for CSVVARYYNEQFF.

The chain couples TRBV27 to TRBJ2-1; 9 nucleotides align to TRBD2. CDR3 length: 14 residues. CDR1 and CDR2 (germline): MNHEY, SMNVEV (reference sequence). Germline trimming cut 3 bases from V and 6 bases from J; bases unmatched to any gene: 3. As DNA, the CDR3 is TGTGCCAGCAGTTTTAGCGGGAGCCCCAATGAGCAGTTCTTC. As protein: CASSFSGSPNEQFF.

The rearrangement joins TRBV19 to TRBJ1-5; tentatively, D is TRBD1 (5 bases). Germline values: CDR1 LNHDA, CDR2 SQIVND (reference sequence). V was cut by 3 bases and J by 2 bases, with 14 bases left in between. This CDR3 has 16 amino acids. The CDR3 nucleotides read TGTGCCAGTAGTATTTGGCTGGGCAGGGGCAATCAGCCCCAGCATTTT. This codes for CASSIWLGRGNQPQHF.

The V and J genes are TRBV11-2 and TRBJ2-7, with TRBD2 matching over 9 bases. This CDR3 contains 15 residues. After removal of 6 bases from V and 5 bases from J, the junction contained 11 bases not matched to a gene. Germline CDR1 and CDR2: SGHAT and FQNNGV. The CDR3 DNA reads as TGTGCCAGCAGTATTTTAGCGGGAGAGGTCCACGAGCAGTACTTC. The encoded protein is CASSILAGEVHEQYF.

V usage is TRBV6-1 and J usage is TRBJ2-3, with TRBD1 identical over 7 bases. Germline assignment: CDR1 MNHNS and CDR2 SASEGT. This CDR3 is built from 15 residues. With 5 bases clipped from V and 3 bases from J, the junction kept 8 bases outside the gene matches. Here the CDR3 reads CASSPPTGKTDTQYF. Written as DNA, the CDR3 is TGTGCCAGCAGTCCCCCGACAGGGAAAACAGATACGCAGTATTTT.

The chain combines TRBV2 with TRBJ2-1, with D perhaps TRBD2 (5 bases). V was clipped by 6 bases and J by 9 bases, with 21 bases between them. Germline CDR1 reads SNHLY; CDR2 reads FYNNEI. The CDR3 spans 15 residues. This chain's CDR3 is CASSPPSLGVPEQFF. The CDR3 bases are TGTGCCAGCAGCCCCCCTTCCCTCGGGGTCCCTGAGCAGTTCTTC.

The rearrangement links TRBV5-1 to TRBJ1-1, with a weak D call TRBD1 (5 bases). V dropped 3 bases and J dropped 3 bases, with 18 bases sitting between them. CDR3 length equals 16 residues. Germline assignment: CDR1 SGHRS and CDR2 YFSETQ. CDR3 bases: TGCGCCAGCAGCTATTCCTTTCCGACAGTTTACACTGAAGCTTTCTTT. This codes for CASSYSFPTVYTEAFF.

The V call is TRBV9, the J call TRBJ1-1; 8 nucleotides line up with TRBD1. Germline-derived CDR1 and CDR2 are SGDLS and YYNGEE. Trimming took 2 bases from V and 6 from J; bases not matched to a gene: 3. The CDR3 covers 13 residues. The CDR3 region has the DNA TGTGCCAGCAGCGTTGGACAGGGAGCTGAAGCTTTCTTT. Translating gives CASSVGQGAEAFF.

The V call is TRBV19, the J call TRBJ1-4; D is perhaps TRBD1 (5 bases). CDR1 and CDR2 from the germline V gene are LNHDA and SQIVND (reference sequence). V was clipped by 10 bases and J by 0 bases, with 12 bases between them. This CDR3 is 14 amino acids long. The CDR3 DNA reads as TGTGCCATAGGGGAAGGAGCAACTAATGAAAAACTGTTTTTT. The encoded protein is CAIGEGATNEKLFF.

The rearrangement joins TRBV11-3 to TRBJ2-7; 8 bases fit TRBD1. The CDR3 runs to 11 residues. V dropped 4 bases and J dropped 9; count of bases not matched to a gene: 2. Per germline, CDR1 SGHNT and CDR2 YENEEA. This chain's CDR3 is CASSSGTGQYF. The CDR3 DNA sequence: TGTGCCAGCAGCTCAGGGACAGGGCAGTACTTC.

The rearrangement links TRBV4-3 to TRBJ2-2; no firm D call. The CDR3 covers 14 residues. Looked up from germline, CDR1 is LGHNA and CDR2 is YSLEER. V was pared by 4 bases and J by 2 bases, with 8 bases between. The CDR3 is CASSLLRNTGELFF. The CDR3 DNA reads as TGCGCCAGCAGCCTTCTGCGTAACACCGGGGAGCTGTTTTTT.

This clone appeared a single time. The chain recombines TRBV2 with TRBJ2-7; no definite D call. The CDR3 length is 13 residues. Germline values: CDR1 SNHLY, CDR2 FYNNEI. Trimming took 6 bases from V and 4 from J, leaving 13 bases between them. This CDR3 reads CASSLEFAYEQYF. CDR3 DNA: TGTGCCAGCAGCTTAGAGTTTGCATACGAGCAGTACTTC.

This clone was seen just once. V gene TRBV7-9 combines with J gene TRBJ1-6; unclear D gene. The germline V gene has CDR1 SEHNR and CDR2 FQNEAQ (reference sequence). With 2 bases removed from V and 10 bases from J, the gap between germline ends came to 21 bases. The CDR3 has 17 residues. The DNA of the CDR3 is TGTGCCAGCAGCTTACGGTACCGGGAGGGATTTGAGTCACCCCTCCACTTT. Encoded protein: CASSLRYREGFESPLHF. Combining the CDR3 with reference TRBV7-9 and TRBJ1-6 gives the whole variable domain DTGVSQNPRHKITKRGQNVTFRCDPISEHNRLYWYRQTLGQGPEFLTYFQNEAQLEKSRLLSDRFSAERPKGSFSTLEIQRTEQGDSAMYLCASSLRYREGFESPLHFGNGTRLTVT.

The rearrangement uses TRBV4-3 and TRBJ1-2, with 10 bases fitting TRBD1. V shed 4 bases, J shed 2 bases, and the junction held 1 base outside the gene matches. Germline V gene data show CDR1 as LGHNA and CDR2 as YSLEER. The CDR3 spans 14 residues. This CDR3 is CASSRTGGNYGYTF. The DNA of the CDR3 is TGCGCCAGCAGCCGGACAGGGGGAAACTATGGCTACACCTTC.

V is TRBV30 and J is TRBJ1-1; D possibly corresponds to TRBD1 (6 bases). The germline V gene has CDR1 GTSNPN and CDR2 SVGIG (reference sequence). V lost 3 bases, J lost 4 bases, and 12 bases lay in between. There are 13 residues in the CDR3. The CDR3 protein is CAWRTTGTTEAFF. The CDR3 coding sequence is TGTGCCTGGAGGACTACAGGGACCACTGAAGCTTTCTTT.

The chain combines TRBV2 with TRBJ2-2; perhaps TRBD2 as D (5 bases). The CDR3 totals 15 residues. Looked up from germline, CDR1 is SNHLY and CDR2 is FYNNEI. The V gene lost 8 bases and the J gene lost 1 base, with 14 bases spanning the gap. The CDR3 loop reads CASSRGRWNTGELFF. The CDR3 nucleotides are TGTGCCAGCTCCCGGGGTCGGTGGAACACCGGGGAGCTGTTTTTT.

The CDR3: CASSSQGTGETQYF. DNA of the CDR3: TGTGCCAGCAGTTCACAGGGTACCGGGGAGACCCAGTACTTC. The chain combines TRBV28 with TRBJ2-5, with D perhaps matching TRBD1 (6 bases). Per germline, CDR1 MDHEN and CDR2 SYDVKM. The V end was cut by 4 bases, the J end by 5 bases, with 14 bases between. CDR3 size: 14 residues.

This clone occurred once. The chain joins TRBV11-2 to TRBJ2-5; 9 bases agree with TRBD2. J gave up 4 bases and V 1 base, and 4 bases lay outside the gene matches. The CDR3 consists of 15 residues. CDR1 is SGHAT, CDR2 FQNNGV, per germline. CDR3 bases: TGTGCCAGCAGCTTAGGCGGGGGGGCCGGAGAGACCCAGTACTTC. This codes for CASSLGGGAGETQYF. The full variable domain, its missing parts supplied by reference TRBV11-2 and TRBJ2-5, is EAGVAQSPRYKIIEKRQSVAFWCNPISGHATLYWYQQILGQGPKLLIQFQNNGVVDDSQLPKDRFSAERLKGVDSTLKIQPAKLEDSAVYLCASSLGGGAGETQYFGPGTRLLVL.

The chain joins TRBV19 to TRBJ1-2; 8 nucleotides match TRBD1. The germline V gene encodes CDR1 LNHDA and CDR2 SQIVND (reference sequence). This CDR3 has 14 amino acids. V shed 7 bases and J 3 bases; nucleotides not matched to a gene: 7. CDR3 nucleotide sequence: TGTGCCAGTAAAAGGGGACAGGTCGACTATGGCTACACCTTC. It is translated as CASKRGQVDYGYTF.